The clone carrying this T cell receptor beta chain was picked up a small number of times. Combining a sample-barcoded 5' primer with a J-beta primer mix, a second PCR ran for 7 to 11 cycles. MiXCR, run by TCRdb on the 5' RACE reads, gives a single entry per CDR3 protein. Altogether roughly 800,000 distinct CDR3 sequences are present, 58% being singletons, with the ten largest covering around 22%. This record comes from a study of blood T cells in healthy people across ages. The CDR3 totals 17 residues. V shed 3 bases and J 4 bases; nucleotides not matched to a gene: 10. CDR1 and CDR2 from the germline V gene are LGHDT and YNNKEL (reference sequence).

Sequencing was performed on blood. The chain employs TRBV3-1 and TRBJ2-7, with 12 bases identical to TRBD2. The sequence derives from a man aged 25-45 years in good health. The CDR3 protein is CASSQSTSGRFLYEQYF. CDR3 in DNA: TGTGCCAGCAGCCAGTCGACTAGCGGGAGATTCTTATACGAGCAGTACTTC.